The next 9 T cell receptor beta chains were all read from a single sample in a study of T cells after yellow fever vaccination. Each CDR3 protein gets one entry after TCRdb re-called the 5' RACE reads with MiXCR. This sample has some 600,000 distinct CDR3 sequences; less than 20% occur once, and the top ten carry 15% to 20%. The sequences come from PBMCs, collected 5 to 6 days after the first yellow fever vaccination. These receptors came from a man between 18 and 29 years old who received the YFV17D yellow fever vaccine.

This clonotype was found a few times. The rearrangement joins TRBV4-3 to TRBJ1-5; D unclear. Per the germline V gene, CDR1 is LGHNA and CDR2 is YSLEER. The CDR3 contains 15 residues. V was clipped by 0 bases and J by 6 bases, with 12 bases between them. The CDR3 protein is CASSQDTRYAQPQHF. CDR3 bases: TGCGCCAGCAGCCAAGATACCCGGTATGCTCAGCCCCAGCATTTT.

In this sample, this clonotype turned up a few times. The rearrangement joins TRBV10-3 to TRBJ1-5; D remains ambiguous. Trimming shortened V by 3 bases and J by 10 bases, and 7 bases separated the two germline ends. CDR3 length: 11 residues. Germline CDR1 ENHRY, CDR2 SYGVKD. The CDR3 spells CAISEDGPQHF. As DNA, the CDR3 is TGTGCCATCAGTGAAGACGGTCCCCAGCATTTT.

The J gene is TRBJ2-2, the V gene TRBV3-1; D remains ambiguous. Trimming cost V 1 base and J 3 bases, with 12 bases left between them. The CDR3 is 16 residues long. Per germline, CDR1 LGHDT and CDR2 YNNKEL (reference sequence). As DNA, the CDR3 is TGTGCCAGCAGCCAAGTCATAGACCGGCACACCGGGGAGCTGTTTTTT. This encodes CASSQVIDRHTGELFF. Using reference TRBV3-1 and TRBJ2-2 for the parts outside the CDR3, the full variable domain is DTAVSQTPKYLVTQMGNDKSIKCEQNLGHDTMYWYKQDSKKFLKIMFSYNNKELIINETVPNRFSPKSPDKAHLNLHINSLELGDSAVYFCASSQVIDRHTGELFFGEGSRLTVL.

The rearrangement uses TRBV7-9 and TRBJ2-3; 10 bases align to TRBD1. Germline lookup yields CDR1 SEHNR and CDR2 FQNEAQ (reference sequence). V dropped 3 bases and J dropped 0; count of bases not matched to a gene: 3. The CDR3 has 16 amino acids. CDR3 nucleotide sequence: TGTGCCAGCAGCTTCGGACAGGGGGAGAGCACAGATACGCAGTATTTT. This encodes CASSFGQGESTDTQYF.

CDR3 coding DNA: TGCGCCAGCAGCGGACAACTGATTGCCTCTGGAAACACCATATATTTT. Translated: CASSGQLIASGNTIYF. This chain links TRBV5-1 with TRBJ1-3; D perhaps matches TRBD1 (5 bases). From germline, CDR1 is SGHRS and CDR2 YFSETQ. The CDR3 length is 16 residues. Trimming shortened V by 4 bases and J by 0 bases, and 14 bases separated the two germline ends.

The chain uses TRBV5-1 and TRBJ1-5, with 8 nucleotides matching TRBD1. The CDR3 loop spans 14 amino acids. The germline V gene encodes CDR1 SGHRS and CDR2 YFSETQ. V gave up 4 bases and J gave up 4 bases; unmatched junction bases: 4. The CDR3 loop is CASSEGDRNQPQHF. The DNA for the CDR3 is TGCGCCAGCAGCGAGGGGGACAGGAATCAGCCCCAGCATTTT.

Only a few counts were recorded for this clonotype. The chain couples TRBV4-3 to TRBJ1-5; D is possibly TRBD1 (5 bases). Trimming shortened V by 0 bases and J by 4 bases, and 10 bases separated the two germline ends. The CDR3 covers 15 residues. Germline V gives CDR1 LGHNA, CDR2 YSLEER. The CDR3 DNA reads as TGCGCCAGCAGCCAAGAAGCGACAGATAATCAGCCCCAGCATTTT. Translated, it gives CASSQEATDNQPQHF.

This clonotype was seen at least ten times. The V and J genes are TRBV11-1 and TRBJ2-7; 8 nucleotides agree with TRBD1. Germline assignment: CDR1 SGHAT and CDR2 FQDESV (reference sequence). V was clipped by 6 bases and J by 1 base; unmatched bases: 2. CDR3 length: 13 amino acids. As DNA, the CDR3 is TGTGCCAGCAGGAGGACAGGGTCCTACGAGCAGTACGTC. Translated, it gives CASRRTGSYEQYV.

This clonotype appeared many times. The CDR3 DNA sequence: TGTGCCAGCACTCCATATAACCGGGACATGAGCTCCTACAATGAGCAGTTCTTC. Translation: CASTPYNRDMSSYNEQFF. The chain recombines TRBV6-2 or TRBV6-3 with TRBJ2-1; possible D gene TRBD1, 6 bases. The CDR3 consists of 18 residues. Per germline, CDR1 MNHEY and CDR2 SVGEGT. V was cut by 7 bases and J by 0 bases, with 22 bases left in between.